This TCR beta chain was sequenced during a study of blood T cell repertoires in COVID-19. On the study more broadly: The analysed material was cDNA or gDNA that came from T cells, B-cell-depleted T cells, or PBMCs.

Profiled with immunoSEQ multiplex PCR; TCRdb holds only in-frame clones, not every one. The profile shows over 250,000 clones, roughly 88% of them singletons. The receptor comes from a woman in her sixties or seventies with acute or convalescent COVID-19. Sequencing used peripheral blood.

In DNA, the CDR3 is TGCGCCAGCAGCTTGGATCCTTACTCCTACGAGCAGTACTTC. This gives the protein CASSLDPYSYEQYF. The rearrangement joins TRBV5-1 to TRBJ2-7; no reliable D call. From germline, CDR1 is SGHRS and CDR2 YFSETQ. The ends were cut back, 0 bases at V and 0 bases at J, with 7 bases in the middle. This CDR3 is built from 14 residues.